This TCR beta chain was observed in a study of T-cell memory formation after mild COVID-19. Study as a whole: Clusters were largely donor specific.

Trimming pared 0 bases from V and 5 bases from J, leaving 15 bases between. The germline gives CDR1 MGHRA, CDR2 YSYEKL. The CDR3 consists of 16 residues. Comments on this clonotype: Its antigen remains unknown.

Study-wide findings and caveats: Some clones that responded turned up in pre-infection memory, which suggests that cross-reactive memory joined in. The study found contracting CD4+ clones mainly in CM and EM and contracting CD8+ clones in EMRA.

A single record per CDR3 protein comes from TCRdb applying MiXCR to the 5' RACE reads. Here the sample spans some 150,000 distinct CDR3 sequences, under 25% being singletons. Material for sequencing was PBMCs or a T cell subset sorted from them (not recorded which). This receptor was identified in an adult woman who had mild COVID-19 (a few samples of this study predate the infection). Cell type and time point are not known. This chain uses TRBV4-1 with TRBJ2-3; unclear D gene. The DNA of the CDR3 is TGCGCCAGCAGCCAAGATGGCCCCTGGGCCGGAGATACGCAGTATTTT. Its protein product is CASSQDGPWAGDTQYF.